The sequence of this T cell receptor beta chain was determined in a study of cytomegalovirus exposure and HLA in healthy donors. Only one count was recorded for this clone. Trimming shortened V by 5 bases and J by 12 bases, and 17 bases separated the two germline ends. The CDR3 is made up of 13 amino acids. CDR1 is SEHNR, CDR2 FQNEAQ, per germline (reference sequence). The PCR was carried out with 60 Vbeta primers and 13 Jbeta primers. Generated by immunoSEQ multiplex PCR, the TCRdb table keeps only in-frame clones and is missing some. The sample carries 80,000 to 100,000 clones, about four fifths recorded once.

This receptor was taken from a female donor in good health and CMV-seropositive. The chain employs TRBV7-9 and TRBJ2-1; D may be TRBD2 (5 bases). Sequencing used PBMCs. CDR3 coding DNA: TGTGCCAGCAGCCCCAGGCCCCGCGAGGGGCAGTTCTTC. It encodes CASSPRPREGQFF. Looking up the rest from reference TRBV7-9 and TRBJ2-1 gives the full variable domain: DTGVSQNPRHKITKRGQNVTFRCDPISEHNRLYWYRQTLGQGPEFLTYFQNEAQLEKSRLLSDRFSAERPKGSFSTLEIQRTEQGDSAMYLCASSPRPREGQFFGPGTRLTVL.